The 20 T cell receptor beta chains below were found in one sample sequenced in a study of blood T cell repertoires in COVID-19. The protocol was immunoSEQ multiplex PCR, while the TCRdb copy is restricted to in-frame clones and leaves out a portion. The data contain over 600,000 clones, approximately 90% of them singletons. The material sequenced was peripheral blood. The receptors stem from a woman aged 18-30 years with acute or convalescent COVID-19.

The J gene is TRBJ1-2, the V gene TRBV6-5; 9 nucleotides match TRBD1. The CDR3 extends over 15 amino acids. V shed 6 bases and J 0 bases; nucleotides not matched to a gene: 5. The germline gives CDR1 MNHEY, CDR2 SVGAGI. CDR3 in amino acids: CASRRGTGTNYGYTF. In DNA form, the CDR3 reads TGTGCCAGCAGGAGGGGGACAGGGACTAACTATGGCTACACCTTC.

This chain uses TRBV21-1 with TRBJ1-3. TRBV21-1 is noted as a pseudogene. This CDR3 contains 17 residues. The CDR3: CASSILSGGASGNTIYF. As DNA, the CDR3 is TGTGCCAGCAGCATCCTCTCGGGAGGGGCCTCTGGAAACACCATATATTTT.

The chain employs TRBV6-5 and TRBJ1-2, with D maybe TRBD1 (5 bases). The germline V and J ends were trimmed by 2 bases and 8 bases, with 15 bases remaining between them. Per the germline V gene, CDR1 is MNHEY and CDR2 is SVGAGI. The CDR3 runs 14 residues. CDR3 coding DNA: TGTGCCAGCAGTTACCCAGGGCTACATGGAGGCTACACCTTC. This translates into CASSYPGLHGGYTF.

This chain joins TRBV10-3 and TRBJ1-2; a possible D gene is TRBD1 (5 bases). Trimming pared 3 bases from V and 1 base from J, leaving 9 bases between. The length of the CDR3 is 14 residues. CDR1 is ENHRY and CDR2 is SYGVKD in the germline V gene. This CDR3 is CAISEGAGNYGYTF. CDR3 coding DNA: TGTGCCATCAGTGAAGGGGCAGGTAACTATGGCTACACCTTC.

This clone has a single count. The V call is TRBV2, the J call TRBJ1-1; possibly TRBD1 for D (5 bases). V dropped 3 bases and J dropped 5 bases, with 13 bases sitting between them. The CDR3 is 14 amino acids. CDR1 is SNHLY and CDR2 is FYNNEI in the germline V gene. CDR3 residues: CASSDGQGRTEAFF. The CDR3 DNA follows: TGTGCCAGCAGTGATGGTCAGGGCCGAACTGAAGCTTTCTTT.

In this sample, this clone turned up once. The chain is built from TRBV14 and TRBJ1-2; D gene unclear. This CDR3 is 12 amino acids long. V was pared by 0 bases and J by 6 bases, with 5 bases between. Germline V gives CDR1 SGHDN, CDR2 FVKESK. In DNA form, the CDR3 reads TGTGCCAGCAGCCAAGAAAGAGATGGCTACACCTTC. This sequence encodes CASSQERDGYTF.

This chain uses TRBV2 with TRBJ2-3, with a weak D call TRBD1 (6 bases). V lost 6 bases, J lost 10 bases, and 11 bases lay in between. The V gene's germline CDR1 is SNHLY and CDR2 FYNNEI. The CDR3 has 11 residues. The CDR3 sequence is CASSEQGSQYF. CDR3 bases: TGTGCCAGCAGCGAACAGGGATCGCAGTATTTT. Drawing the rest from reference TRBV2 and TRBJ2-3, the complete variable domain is EPEVTQTPSHQVTQMGQEVILRCVPISNHLYFYWYRQILGQKVEFLVSFYNNEISEKSEIFDDQFSVERPDGSNFTLKIRSTKLEDSAMYFCASSEQGSQYFGPGTRLTVL.

The CDR3 DNA reads TGTGCCACCAGTGATTCCACAGGGTCGGGAAACACCATATATTTT. It specifies CATSDSTGSGNTIYF. The V gene is TRBV24-1, the J gene TRBJ1-3, with D tentatively TRBD1 (6 bases). This CDR3 region has 15 residues. Trimming took off 2 bases at V and 4 bases at J, with 11 bases between the two ends. Germline loops: CDR1 KGHDR, CDR2 SFDVKD.

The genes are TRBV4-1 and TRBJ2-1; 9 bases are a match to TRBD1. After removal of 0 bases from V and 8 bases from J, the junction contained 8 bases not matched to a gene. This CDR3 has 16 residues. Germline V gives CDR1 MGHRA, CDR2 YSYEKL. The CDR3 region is CASSQDGTGLVDEQFF. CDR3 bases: TGCGCCAGCAGCCAAGATGGGACAGGGCTTGTTGATGAGCAGTTCTTC.

The chain's CDR3 is CASRPSAGDTEAFF. The CDR3 DNA is TGTGCCAGCAGACCCTCAGCAGGGGACACTGAAGCTTTCTTT. The chain recombines TRBV7-3 with TRBJ1-1; a possible D gene is TRBD1 (6 bases). Trimming left V 6 bases short and J 3 bases short, with 14 bases between. The CDR3 is 14 residues long. Germline CDR1 reads SGHTA; CDR2 reads FQGTGA.

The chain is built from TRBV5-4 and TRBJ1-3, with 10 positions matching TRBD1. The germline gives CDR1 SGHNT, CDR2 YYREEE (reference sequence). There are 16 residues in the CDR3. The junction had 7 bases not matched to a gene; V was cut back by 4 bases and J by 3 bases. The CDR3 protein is CASSPRQGAGGNTIYF. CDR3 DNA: TGTGCCAGCAGCCCGCGACAGGGGGCCGGTGGAAACACCATATATTTT.

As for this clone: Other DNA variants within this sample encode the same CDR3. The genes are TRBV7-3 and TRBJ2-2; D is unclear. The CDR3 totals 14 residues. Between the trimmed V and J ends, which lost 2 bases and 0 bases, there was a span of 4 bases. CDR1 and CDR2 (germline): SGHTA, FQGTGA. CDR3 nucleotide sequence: TGTGCCAGCAGCTTAGCTACGAACACCGGGGAGCTGTTTTTT. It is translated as CASSLATNTGELFF.

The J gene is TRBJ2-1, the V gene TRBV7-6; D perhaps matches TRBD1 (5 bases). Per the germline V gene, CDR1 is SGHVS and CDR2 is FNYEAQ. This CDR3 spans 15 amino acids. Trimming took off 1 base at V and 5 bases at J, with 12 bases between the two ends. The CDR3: CASSLVGAANNEQFF. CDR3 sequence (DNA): TGTGCCAGCAGCTTAGTAGGGGCCGCCAACAATGAGCAGTTCTTC. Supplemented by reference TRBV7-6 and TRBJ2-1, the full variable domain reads GAGVSQSPRYKVTKRGQDVALRCDPISGHVSLYWYRQALGQGPEFLTYFNYEAQQDKSGLPNDRFSAERPEGSISTLTIQRTEQRDSAMYRCASSLVGAANNEQFFGPGTRLTVL.

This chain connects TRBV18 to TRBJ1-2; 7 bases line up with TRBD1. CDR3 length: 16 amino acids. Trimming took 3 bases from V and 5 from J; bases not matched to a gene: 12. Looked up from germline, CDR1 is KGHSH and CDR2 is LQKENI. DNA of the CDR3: TGTGCCAGCTCACCGGGAATGACAGGGAGTGTATATGGCTACACCTTC. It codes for CASSPGMTGSVYGYTF. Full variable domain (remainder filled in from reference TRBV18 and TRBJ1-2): NAGVMQNPRHLVRRRGQEARLRCSPMKGHSHVYWYRQLPEEGLKFMVYLQKENIIDESGMPKERFSAEFPKEGPSILRIQQVVRGDSAAYFCASSPGMTGSVYGYTFGSGTRLTVV.

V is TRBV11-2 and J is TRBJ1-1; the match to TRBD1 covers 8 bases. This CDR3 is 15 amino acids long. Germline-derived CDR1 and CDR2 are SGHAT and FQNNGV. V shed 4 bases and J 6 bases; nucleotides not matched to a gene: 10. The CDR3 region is CASSWQTGAVAEAFF. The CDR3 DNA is TGTGCCAGCAGCTGGCAGACAGGGGCAGTCGCTGAAGCTTTCTTT.

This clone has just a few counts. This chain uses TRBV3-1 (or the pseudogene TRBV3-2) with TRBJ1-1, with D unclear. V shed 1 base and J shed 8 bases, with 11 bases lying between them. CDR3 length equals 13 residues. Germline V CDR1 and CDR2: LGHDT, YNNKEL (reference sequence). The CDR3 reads CASSQGSSPEAFF. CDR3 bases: TGTGCCAGCAGCCAAGGGAGTAGTCCCGAAGCTTTCTTT.

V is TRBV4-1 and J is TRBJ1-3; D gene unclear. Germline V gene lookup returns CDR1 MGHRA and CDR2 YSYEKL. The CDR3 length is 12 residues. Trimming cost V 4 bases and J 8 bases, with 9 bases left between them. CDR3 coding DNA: TGCGCCAGCAGCCCACCAGACTACACCATATATTTT. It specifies CASSPPDYTIYF.

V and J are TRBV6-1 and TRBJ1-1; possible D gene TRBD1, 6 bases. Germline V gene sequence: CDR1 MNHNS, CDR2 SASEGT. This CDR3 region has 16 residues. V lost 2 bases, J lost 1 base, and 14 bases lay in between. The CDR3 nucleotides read TGTGCCAGCAGTGAAAGAGTACAGGGCCCGAACACTGAAGCTTTCTTT. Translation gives CASSERVQGPNTEAFF.

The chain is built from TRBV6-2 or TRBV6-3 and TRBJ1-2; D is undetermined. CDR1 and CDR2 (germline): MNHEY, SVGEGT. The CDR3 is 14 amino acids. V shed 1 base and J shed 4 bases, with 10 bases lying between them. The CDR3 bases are TGTGCCAGCAGTTACTTCGTCACAGTCTATGGCTACACCTTC. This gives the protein CASSYFVTVYGYTF.

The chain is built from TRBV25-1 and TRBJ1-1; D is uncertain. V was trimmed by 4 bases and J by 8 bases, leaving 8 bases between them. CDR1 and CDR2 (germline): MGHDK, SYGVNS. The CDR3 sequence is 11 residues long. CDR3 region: CASSGALEAFF. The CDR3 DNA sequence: TGTGCCAGCAGTGGGGCCCTAGAAGCTTTCTTT.